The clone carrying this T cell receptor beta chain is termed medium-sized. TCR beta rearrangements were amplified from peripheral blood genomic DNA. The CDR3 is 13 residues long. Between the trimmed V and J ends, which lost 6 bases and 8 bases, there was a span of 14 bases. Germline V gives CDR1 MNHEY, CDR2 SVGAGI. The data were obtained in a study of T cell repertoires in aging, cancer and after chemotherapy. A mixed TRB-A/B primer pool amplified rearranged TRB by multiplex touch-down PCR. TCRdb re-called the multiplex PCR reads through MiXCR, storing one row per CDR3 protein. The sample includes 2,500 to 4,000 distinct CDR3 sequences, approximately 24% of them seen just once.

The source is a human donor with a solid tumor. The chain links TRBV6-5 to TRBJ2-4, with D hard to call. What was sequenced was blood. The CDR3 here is CASSPIQDDIQYF. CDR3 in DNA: TGTGCCAGCAGCCCCATCCAGGATGACATTCAGTACTTC.